This TCR beta chain derives from a study of OX40 agonist ivuxolimab in advanced cancers. Background on the study: A diagnosis of hepatocellular carcinoma, melanoma, renal cell or head and neck cancer was present in dose-escalation patients.

TCRdb keeps only in-frame clones here, not all; method: immunoSEQ multiplex PCR. The repertoire holds fewer than 75,000 clones, with around 89% as singletons. The germline V gene has CDR1 MNHEY and CDR2 SVGAGI. Trimming left V 0 bases short and J 8 bases short, with 3 bases between. The CDR3 totals 11 residues. This rearrangement joins TRBV6-5 to TRBJ2-3; D not certain. The sequencing here drew on CD4+ or CD8+ T cells sorted from blood, taken in a trial of the OX40 agonist ivuxolimab. The sequence derives from an adult with an advanced solid tumor such as melanoma, head and neck, liver or kidney cancer. As DNA, the CDR3 is TGTGCCAGCAGTTACTCGGGTACGCAGTATTTT. Translation: CASSYSGTQYF.